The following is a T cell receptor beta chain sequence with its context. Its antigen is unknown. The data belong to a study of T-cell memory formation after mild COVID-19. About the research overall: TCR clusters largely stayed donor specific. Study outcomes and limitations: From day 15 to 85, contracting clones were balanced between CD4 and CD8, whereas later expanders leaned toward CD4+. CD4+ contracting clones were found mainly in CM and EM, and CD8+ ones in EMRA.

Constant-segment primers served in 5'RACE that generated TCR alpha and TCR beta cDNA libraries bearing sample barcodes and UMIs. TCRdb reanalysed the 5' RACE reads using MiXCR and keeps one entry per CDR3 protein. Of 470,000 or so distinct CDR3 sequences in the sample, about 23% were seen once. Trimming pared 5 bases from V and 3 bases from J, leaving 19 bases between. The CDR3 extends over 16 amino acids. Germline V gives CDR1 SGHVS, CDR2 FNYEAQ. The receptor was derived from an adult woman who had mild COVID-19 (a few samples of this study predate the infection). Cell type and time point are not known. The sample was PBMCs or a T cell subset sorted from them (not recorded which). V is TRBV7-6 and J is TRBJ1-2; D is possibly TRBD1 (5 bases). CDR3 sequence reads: CASSPFSRVEDYGYTF. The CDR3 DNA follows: TGTGCCAGCAGCCCGTTTTCCAGGGTAGAGGACTATGGCTACACCTTC.